This T cell receptor (beta chain) was captured in a study of shared clonotypes between healthy human individuals. Study as a whole: Aged between 18 and 49, the donors were two women and a few men.

In unsorted samples, genomic DNA was obtained using 75 million to 90 million PBMCs. Study results and limitations: Among donors, the sharing of clonotypes was expected to be influenced by sequencing depth. The study sampled only blood, and tissue repertoires likely differ.

TCRdb keeps only in-frame clones here, not all; method: immunoSEQ multiplex PCR. The table shows 450,000 to 600,000 clones, with approximately 79% occurring only once. To note about this clone: Its antigen is unknown.

Trimming removed 2 bases at V and 6 bases at J, with 19 bases between. Germline CDR1 KGHSH, CDR2 LQKENI. This CDR3 has 16 residues. The source material was PBMCs. V is TRBV18 and J is TRBJ1-1; D remains ambiguous. This sequence originates from a woman aged 40-49 years in good health. Some clones in this sample may be carry-over from other donors' samples. The CDR3 reads CASSPITQTDGAEAFF. In DNA, the CDR3 is TGTGCCAGCTCACCAATAACTCAAACTGATGGGGCTGAAGCTTTCTTT.